This T cell receptor (beta chain) was recovered during a study of blood T cell repertoires in COVID-19. Some clones are missing from TCRdb's copy, which holds only in-frame ones; the method was immunoSEQ multiplex PCR. The data show roughly 120,000 clones, with about 85% seen just once and about 1.3% held by the top ten. This clone has more than one count but fewer than ten. CDR1 and CDR2 (germline): SGHAT, FQNNGV. CDR3 length: 16 amino acids. V was trimmed by 1 base and J by 4 bases, leaving 13 bases between them. The source is a man aged 35 to 55 with acute or convalescent COVID-19. The chain recombines TRBV11-2 with TRBJ2-2; a weak D match, TRBD1 (5 bases). Sample: peripheral blood. The CDR3 is CASSLAGPGLTGELFF. Here the CDR3 DNA reads TGTGCCAGCAGCTTAGCGGGCCCAGGGCTCACCGGGGAGCTGTTTTTT.